A single sample gave rise to the 32 T cell receptor beta chains below, sequenced in a study of T cell changes during pregnancy in multiple sclerosis. Here immunoSEQ multiplex PCR was the method, and the copy in TCRdb shows in-frame clones only, minus some. The sample has 37,000 or so clones; around 91% are singletons. The source material was CD4+ T cells from peripheral blood mononuclear cells, sampled in the second trimester of pregnancy. Source of these receptors: a female donor in good health, enrolled as a control in a pregnancy study.

The chain recombines TRBV10-1 with TRBJ2-7; possible D gene TRBD1, 5 bases. The CDR3 totals 12 residues. Germline V gene lookup returns CDR1 WNHNN and CDR2 SYGVQD (reference sequence). V shed 3 bases and J shed 8 bases, with 11 bases lying between them. The CDR3 DNA is TGCGCCAGCAGTGAATACGACAGTCAGCAGTACTTC. It yields the protein CASSEYDSQQYF.

The gene calls are TRBV5-4 and TRBJ2-7, with D tentatively TRBD1 (6 bases). The CDR3 length is 14 residues. The germline V gene has CDR1 SGHNT and CDR2 YYREEE (reference sequence). V was trimmed by 4 bases and J by 2 bases, leaving 13 bases between them. The CDR3 DNA reads as TGTGCCAGCAGCCGGGACAACAGCGCCTACGAGCAGTACTTC. Residues: CASSRDNSAYEQYF.

This chain uses TRBV20-1 with TRBJ2-5, with D uncertain. V shed 4 bases and J shed 5 bases, with 8 bases lying between them. There are 11 residues in the CDR3. Germline V gene lookup returns CDR1 DFQATT and CDR2 SNEGSKA (reference sequence). CDR3 sequence (DNA): TGCAGTGCTAATCTTCAGGAGACCCAGTACTTC. This codes for CSANLQETQYF.

The chain carries TRBV6-1 and TRBJ2-3, with 15 nucleotides matching TRBD2. This CDR3 contains 15 residues. V gave up 7 bases and J gave up 4 bases; unmatched junction bases: 3. Germline values: CDR1 MNHNS, CDR2 SASEGT. The CDR3 region is CASIRTSGGADTQYF. DNA of the CDR3: TGTGCCAGCATTCGGACTAGCGGGGGGGCAGATACGCAGTATTTT.

V usage is TRBV13 and J usage is TRBJ2-2, with a possible D match to TRBD1 (5 bases). Germline values: CDR1 PRHDT, CDR2 FYEKMQ (reference sequence). The CDR3 has 13 amino acids. Trimming stripped 5 bases from V and 6 bases from J, with 10 bases between. The CDR3 DNA is TGTGCCAGCAGCCTGCAGGGCCCCGGGGAGCTGTTTTTT. Encoded protein: CASSLQGPGELFF.

This clone was detected only once. This chain links TRBV28 with TRBJ1-4, with TRBD1 matching over 11 bases. The CDR3 is 15 residues long. Germline V gives CDR1 MDHEN, CDR2 SYDVKM. Unmatched junction bases numbered 7, after V lost 5 bases and J lost 8 bases. The CDR3 protein is CASSHSGTGGEKLFF. Written as DNA, the CDR3 is TGTGCCAGCAGTCACTCCGGGACAGGGGGAGAAAAACTGTTTTTT.

The chain joins TRBV15 to TRBJ1-2; 7 bases fit TRBD1. The V segment lost 3 bases and the J segment 8 bases; nucleotides outside the gene matches: 3. Germline V CDR1 and CDR2: LNHNV, YYDKDF (reference sequence). This CDR3 is 12 amino acids long. CDR3 coding DNA: TGTGCCACCAGCAGGCAGGGGGGAGGCTACACCTTC. Translated: CATSRQGGGYTF.

The chain employs TRBV5-4 and TRBJ2-1; 7 positions agree with TRBD2. The germline V gene encodes CDR1 SGHNT and CDR2 YYREEE (reference sequence). Losses at the gene ends were 7 bases for V and 8 bases for J; bases not matched to a gene: 12. The CDR3 sequence is 14 residues long. CDR3 in DNA: TGTGCCAGCCTACGCACAGCGGGGTCCGATGAGCAGTTCTTC. Its protein product is CASLRTAGSDEQFF.

V is TRBV6-4 and J is TRBJ2-3; the match to TRBD2 covers 15 bases. Unmatched junction bases numbered 9, after V lost 6 bases and J lost 11 bases. The CDR3 is 15 amino acids. Per the germline V gene, CDR1 is MRHNA and CDR2 is SNTAGT. CDR3 sequence (DNA): TGTGCCAGCAGGGGACTAGCGGGAGGCCAGAATAAGCAGTATTTT. Its translation: CASRGLAGGQNKQYF.

Here the CDR3 reads CASGGGSYTEAFF. DNA for the CDR3: TGTGCCAGCGGGGGGGGGTCCTACACTGAAGCTTTCTTT. The V call is TRBV28, the J call TRBJ1-1; tentative D call: TRBD1 (5 bases). The length of the CDR3 is 13 residues. Per the germline V gene, CDR1 is MDHEN and CDR2 is SYDVKM. The germline V and J ends were trimmed by 8 bases and 3 bases, with 13 bases remaining between them.

The CDR3 region has the DNA TGCGCCAGCAGCTTGGGAGCAGGAAGCGGGAGTGAGAATGAGCAGTTCTTC. Protein: CASSLGAGSGSENEQFF. The chain is built from TRBV5-1 and TRBJ2-1; TRBD2 matches 8 bases. Per the germline V gene, CDR1 is SGHRS and CDR2 is YFSETQ. The CDR3 loop spans 17 amino acids. The V and J ends lost 0 bases and 7 bases, in that order; junction bases with no gene match: 12.

The chain links TRBV28 to TRBJ2-5, with a weak D call TRBD2 (5 bases). The germline V and J ends were trimmed by 2 bases and 6 bases, with 7 bases remaining between them. The germline V gene has CDR1 MDHEN and CDR2 SYDVKM. The CDR3 sequence is 12 residues long. The DNA for the CDR3 is TGTGCCAGCAGTTTACCGGGAAAGACCCAGTACTTC. Its translation is CASSLPGKTQYF.

The chain combines TRBV19 with TRBJ1-4; tentatively, D is TRBD1 (6 bases). Trimming pared 6 bases from V and 7 bases from J, leaving 18 bases between. CDR3 length equals 15 residues. CDR1 is LNHDA, CDR2 SQIVND, per germline (reference sequence). CDR3 in amino acids: CASRPTRDKGEKLFF. The CDR3 region has the DNA TGTGCCAGTAGGCCTACCCGGGACAAGGGTGAAAAACTGTTTTTT.

V is TRBV7-2 and J is TRBJ1-1, with D hard to call. CDR3 length equals 14 residues. CDR1 and CDR2 (germline): SGHTA, FQGNSA. V was pared by 5 bases and J by 1 base, with 11 bases between. DNA of the CDR3: TGTGCCAGCAGCCCTACTGGGAGGAACACTGAAGCTTTCTTT. This sequence encodes CASSPTGRNTEAFF.

The V call is TRBV7-2, the J call TRBJ2-1, with 8 bases matching TRBD1. CDR3 length: 14 residues. Germline V CDR1 and CDR2: SGHTA, FQGNSA. V was clipped by 5 bases and J by 4 bases; unmatched bases: 4. For the CDR3, the DNA is TGTGCCAGCAGCCCCCAGGGGGCGTACAATGAGCAGTTCTTC. Translation: CASSPQGAYNEQFF.

The chain links TRBV6-1 to TRBJ2-5, with 12 bases fitting TRBD2. V gave up 2 bases and J gave up 2 bases; unmatched junction bases: 0. The CDR3 runs 15 residues. From germline, CDR1 is MNHNS and CDR2 SASEGT. This CDR3 is CASSELAGGQETQYF. Here the CDR3 DNA reads TGTGCCAGCAGTGAACTAGCGGGGGGGCAAGAGACCCAGTACTTC.

The chain is built from TRBV6-6 and TRBJ2-7; TRBD1 aligns across 10 bases. The CDR3 has 14 amino acids. The junction had 4 bases not matched to a gene; V was cut back by 6 bases and J by 2 bases. From germline, CDR1 is MNHNY and CDR2 SVGAGI (reference sequence). As DNA, the CDR3 is TGTGCCAGCAGGCACGGACAGGGGGCCTACGAGCAGTACTTC. This gives the protein CASRHGQGAYEQYF.

The chain employs TRBV11-1 and TRBJ1-6; D unresolved. The V and J ends lost 1 base and 7 bases respectively, with 8 bases between them. The CDR3 covers 14 residues. In germline, CDR1 is SGHAT, CDR2 FQDESV (reference sequence). The CDR3 loop is CASSLGTANSPLHF. CDR3 nucleotides: TGTGCCAGCAGCTTAGGTACAGCCAATTCACCCCTCCACTTT.

This chain joins TRBV19 and TRBJ1-5; 9 nucleotides match TRBD1. After removal of 5 bases from V and 7 bases from J, the junction contained 12 bases not matched to a gene. This CDR3 spans 16 amino acids. Germline CDR1 and CDR2: LNHDA and SQIVND (reference sequence). The DNA of the CDR3 is TGTGCCAGTAGTCCACCGACAGGGGGGCTCGGGCAGCCCCAGCATTTT. Its protein product is CASSPPTGGLGQPQHF. The entire variable domain, with the rest obtained from reference TRBV19 and TRBJ1-5, is as follows: DGGITQSPKYLFRKEGQNVTLSCEQNLNHDAMYWYRQDPGQGLRLIYYSQIVNDFQKGDIAEGYSVSREKKESFPLTVTSAQKNPTAFYLCASSPPTGGLGQPQHFGDGTRLSIL.

The chain employs TRBV6-5 and TRBJ2-7, with D perhaps TRBD1 (5 bases). Germline CDR1 and CDR2: MNHEY and SVGAGI. V dropped 7 bases and J dropped 2 bases, with 9 bases sitting between them. The CDR3 contains 12 residues. CDR3 sequence reads: CASNKGTYEQYF. The CDR3 bases are TGTGCCAGCAATAAGGGGACCTACGAGCAGTACTTC.

The chain links TRBV5-4 to TRBJ1-3; D call uncertain. CDR1 and CDR2 (germline): SGHNT, YYREEE (reference sequence). Trimming stripped 4 bases from V and 0 bases from J, with 11 bases between. The CDR3 extends over 15 amino acids. Here the CDR3 DNA reads TGTGCCAGCAGCCCGGGAGGGTTCTCTGGAAACACCATATATTTT. Its translation: CASSPGGFSGNTIYF.

In this sample, this clone turned up a few times. This rearrangement joins TRBV10-2 to TRBJ2-2, with D perhaps matching TRBD1 (6 bases). This CDR3 spans 14 amino acids. Germline V gene sequence: CDR1 WSHSY, CDR2 SAAADI. The ends were cut back, 5 bases at V and 6 bases at J, with 13 bases in the middle. CDR3 residues: CASSSNRVAGELFF. The CDR3 coding sequence is TGCGCCAGCAGTTCTAACAGGGTGGCCGGGGAGCTGTTTTTT.

This chain's CDR3 is CASSGQTAYEQYF. The CDR3 region has the DNA TGCGCCAGCAGCGGACAGACCGCCTACGAGCAGTACTTC. The rearrangement joins TRBV5-1 to TRBJ2-7; the D gene is possibly TRBD1 (6 bases). Germline lookup yields CDR1 SGHRS and CDR2 YFSETQ. Trimming cost V 4 bases and J 2 bases, with 10 bases left between them. The CDR3 totals 13 residues.

This rearrangement joins TRBV7-8 to TRBJ2-5; 7 bases agree with TRBD1. The CDR3 has 14 residues. The V gene end was trimmed by 5 bases and the J gene end by 5 bases; junction bases not matched to a gene: 8. Germline V lookup: CDR1 SGHVS, CDR2 FQNEAQ. CDR3 region: CASSPTGIAETQYF. The CDR3 DNA sequence: TGTGCCAGCAGCCCGACAGGGATAGCGGAGACCCAGTACTTC.

V is TRBV5-4 and J is TRBJ1-2; 9 positions agree with TRBD1. The CDR3 runs to 14 residues. Germline assignment: CDR1 SGHNT and CDR2 YYREEE (reference sequence). V lost 3 bases to trimming and J lost 1 base; unmatched junction nucleotides: 1. The CDR3 loop reads CASSWDRDNYGYTF. DNA of the CDR3: TGTGCCAGCAGCTGGGACAGGGATAACTATGGCTACACCTTC.

The rearrangement uses TRBV6-6 and TRBJ2-1; possibly TRBD1 for D (7 bases). This CDR3 is built from 15 residues. Deletions cut 6 bases from V and 9 bases from J, with 21 bases between. In germline, CDR1 is MNHNY, CDR2 SVGAGI (reference sequence). The CDR3 region has the DNA TGTGCCAGCAGGGAGACAGGGAGGAGTGAAGGTGAGCAGTTCTTC. Encoded protein: CASRETGRSEGEQFF.

V is TRBV5-1 and J is TRBJ1-2; 9 positions agree with TRBD1. The junction had 6 bases not matched to a gene; V was cut back by 4 bases and J by 8 bases. Per the germline V gene, CDR1 is SGHRS and CDR2 is YFSETQ. This CDR3 contains 13 residues. The CDR3 is CASSQDRGGGYTF. The CDR3 region has the DNA TGCGCCAGCAGCCAGGACAGGGGAGGCGGCTACACCTTC.

The gene calls are TRBV7-3 and TRBJ2-3; weak D call: TRBD2 (7 bases). V lost 5 bases and J lost 5, with 17 bases in between. The CDR3 extends over 15 amino acids. CDR1 is SGHTA and CDR2 is FQGTGA in the germline V gene. The CDR3 DNA follows: TGTGCCAGCAGCCAATTCGGGGGGCCTGGAGATACGCAGTATTTT. Residues: CASSQFGGPGDTQYF.

The chain employs TRBV4-2 and TRBJ1-6, with D maybe TRBD1 (6 bases). The germline V gene encodes CDR1 LGHNA and CDR2 YNFKEQ. The CDR3 is made up of 19 amino acids. Trimming shortened V by 1 base and J by 14 bases, and 30 bases separated the two germline ends. As DNA, the CDR3 is TGTGCCAGCAGCCAAGCCCTCCTTAGACAGGTTGGGGACCTAATAGCCCTCCACTTT. Amino acid sequence: CASSQALLRQVGDLIALHF.

This clone was counted between two and nine times. This rearrangement joins TRBV7-2 to TRBJ2-7; 14 bases fit TRBD2. The CDR3 contains 13 residues. V lost 7 bases, J lost 12 bases, and 8 bases stayed unmatched. CDR1 SGHTA and CDR2 FQGNSA come from the germline V gene. Here the CDR3 DNA reads TGTGCCAGCAACTTTGGGACTAGCGGGAGAGTGTACTTC. It specifies CASNFGTSGRVYF.

The chain carries TRBV14 and TRBJ2-7; 7 bases line up with TRBD1. Germline V gene lookup returns CDR1 SGHDN and CDR2 FVKESK. V trimming: 3 bases; J trimming: 4 bases; junction bases outside the gene matches: 3. The CDR3 sequence is 13 residues long. This CDR3 is CASSQDRRYEQYF. As DNA, the CDR3 is TGTGCCAGCAGCCAGGACAGGAGGTACGAGCAGTACTTC.

V is TRBV20-1 and J is TRBJ2-3; no definite D call. Deletions cut 2 bases from V and 6 bases from J, with 6 bases between. Per the germline V gene, CDR1 is DFQATT and CDR2 is SNEGSKA (reference sequence). The CDR3 is 11 residues long. The CDR3 sequence is CSARIMDTQYF. CDR3 sequence (DNA): TGCAGTGCTAGAATCATGGATACGCAGTATTTT.